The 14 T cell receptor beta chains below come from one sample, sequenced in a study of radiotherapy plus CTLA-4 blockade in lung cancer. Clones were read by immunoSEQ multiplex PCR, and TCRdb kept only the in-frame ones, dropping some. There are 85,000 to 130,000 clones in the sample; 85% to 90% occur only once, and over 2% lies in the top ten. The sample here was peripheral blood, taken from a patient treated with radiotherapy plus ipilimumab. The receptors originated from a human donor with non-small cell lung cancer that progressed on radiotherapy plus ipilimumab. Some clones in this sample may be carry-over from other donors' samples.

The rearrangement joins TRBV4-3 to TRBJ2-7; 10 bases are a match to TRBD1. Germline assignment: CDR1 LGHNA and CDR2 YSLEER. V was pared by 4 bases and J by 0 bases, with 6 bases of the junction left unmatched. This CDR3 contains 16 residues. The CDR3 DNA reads TGCGCCAGCAGCCTGAAGACAGGGGGCTTCTCCTACGAGCAGTACTTC. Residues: CASSLKTGGFSYEQYF.

CDR3 nucleotides: TGTGCCTGGAGCGGGGGGTTGGGTGAAGCTTTCTTT. Protein product: CAWSGGLGEAFF. The chain carries TRBV30 and TRBJ1-1; the D gene is possibly TRBD1 (5 bases). The germline CDR1 and CDR2 sequences are GTSNPN and SVGIG (reference sequence). This CDR3 is built from 12 residues. V lost 3 bases, J lost 7 bases, and 12 bases lay in between. The full variable domain, with the rest looked up from reference TRBV30 and TRBJ1-1, is SQTIHQWPATLVQPVGSPLSLECTVEGTSNPNLYWYRQAAGRGLQLLFYSVGIGQISSEVPQNLSASRPQDRQFILSSKKLLLSDSGFYLCAWSGGLGEAFFGQGTRLTVV.

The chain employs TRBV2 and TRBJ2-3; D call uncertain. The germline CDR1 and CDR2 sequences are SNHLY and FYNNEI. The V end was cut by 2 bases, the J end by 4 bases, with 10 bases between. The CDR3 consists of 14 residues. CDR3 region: CASSESPVPDTQYF. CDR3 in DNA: TGTGCCAGCAGTGAATCTCCGGTCCCAGATACGCAGTATTTT.

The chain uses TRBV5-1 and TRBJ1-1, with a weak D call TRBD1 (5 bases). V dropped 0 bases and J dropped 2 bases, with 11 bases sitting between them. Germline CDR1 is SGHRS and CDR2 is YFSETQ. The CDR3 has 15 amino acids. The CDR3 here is CASSLVAGGNTEAFF. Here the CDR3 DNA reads TGCGCCAGCAGCTTGGTCGCCGGGGGTAACACTGAAGCTTTCTTT. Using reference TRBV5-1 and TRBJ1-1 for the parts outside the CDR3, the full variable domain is KAGVTQTPRYLIKTRGQQVTLSCSPISGHRSVSWYQQTPGQGLQFLFEYFSETQRNKGNFPGRFSGRQFSNSRSEMNVSTLELGDSALYLCASSLVAGGNTEAFFGQGTRLTVV.

The CDR3: CASIEFRNQPQHF. CDR3 nucleotide sequence: TGTGCCAGCATCGAATTTCGCAATCAGCCCCAGCATTTT. The chain uses TRBV6-1 and TRBJ1-5; no definite D call. The V and J ends lost 7 bases and 2 bases respectively, with 9 bases between them. This CDR3 spans 13 amino acids. Germline values: CDR1 MNHNS, CDR2 SASEGT.

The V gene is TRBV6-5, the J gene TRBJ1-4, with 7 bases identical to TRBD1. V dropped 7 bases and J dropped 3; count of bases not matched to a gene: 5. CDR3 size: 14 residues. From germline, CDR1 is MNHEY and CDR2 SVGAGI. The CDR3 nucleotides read TGTGCCAGCAACAACAGGGGCCCTAATGAAAAACTGTTTTTT. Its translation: CASNNRGPNEKLFF.

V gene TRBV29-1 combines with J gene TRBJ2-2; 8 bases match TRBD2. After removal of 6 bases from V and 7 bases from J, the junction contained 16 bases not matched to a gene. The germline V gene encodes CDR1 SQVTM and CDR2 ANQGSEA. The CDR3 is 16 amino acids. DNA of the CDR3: TGCAGCGTCCCAAGGGTGGCGGGGGGAGGTATCGGGGAGCTGTTTTTT. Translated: CSVPRVAGGGIGELFF.

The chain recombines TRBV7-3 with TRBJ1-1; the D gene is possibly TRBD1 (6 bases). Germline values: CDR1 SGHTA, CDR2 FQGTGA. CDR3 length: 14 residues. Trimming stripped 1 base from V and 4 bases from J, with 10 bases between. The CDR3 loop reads CASSLNRAGTEAFF. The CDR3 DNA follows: TGTGCCAGCAGCTTAAACAGGGCAGGCACTGAAGCTTTCTTT.

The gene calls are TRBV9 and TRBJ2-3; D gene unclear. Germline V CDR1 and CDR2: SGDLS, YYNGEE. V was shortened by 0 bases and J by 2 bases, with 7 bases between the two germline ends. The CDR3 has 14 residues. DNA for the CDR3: TGTGCCAGCAGCGTAGGCCCATACACAGATACGCAGTATTTT. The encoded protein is CASSVGPYTDTQYF.

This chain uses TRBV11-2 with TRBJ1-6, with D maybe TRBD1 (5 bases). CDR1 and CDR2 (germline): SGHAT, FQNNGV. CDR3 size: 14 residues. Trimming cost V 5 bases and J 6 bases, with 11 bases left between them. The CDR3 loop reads CASSRQLTNSPLHF. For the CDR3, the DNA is TGTGCCAGCAGCCGACAGCTTACTAATTCACCCCTCCACTTT.

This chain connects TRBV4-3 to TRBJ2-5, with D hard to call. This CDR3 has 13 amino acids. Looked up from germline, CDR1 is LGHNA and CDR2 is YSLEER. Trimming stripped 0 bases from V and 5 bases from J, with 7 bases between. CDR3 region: CASSQDWWETQYF. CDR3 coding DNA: TGCGCCAGCAGCCAAGATTGGTGGGAGACCCAGTACTTC.

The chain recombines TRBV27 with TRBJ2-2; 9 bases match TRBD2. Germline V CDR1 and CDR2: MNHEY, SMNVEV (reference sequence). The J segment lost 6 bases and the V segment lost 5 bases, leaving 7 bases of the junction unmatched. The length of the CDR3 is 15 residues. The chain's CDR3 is CASSRGLAIAGELFF. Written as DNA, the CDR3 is TGTGCCAGCAGTAGGGGACTAGCTATCGCCGGGGAGCTGTTTTTT.

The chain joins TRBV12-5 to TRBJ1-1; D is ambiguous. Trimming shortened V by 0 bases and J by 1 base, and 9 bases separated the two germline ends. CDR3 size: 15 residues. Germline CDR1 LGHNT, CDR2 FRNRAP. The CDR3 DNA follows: TGTGCTAGTGGTTTGGTACCGAAGGGGAACACTGAAGCTTTCTTT. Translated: CASGLVPKGNTEAFF.

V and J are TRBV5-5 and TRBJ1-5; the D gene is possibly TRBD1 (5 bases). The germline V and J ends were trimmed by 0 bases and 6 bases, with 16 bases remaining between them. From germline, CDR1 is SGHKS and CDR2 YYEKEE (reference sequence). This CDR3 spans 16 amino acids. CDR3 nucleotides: TGTGCCAGCAGCTTGGTAGCAGGGACCCTAATTCAGCCCCAGCATTTT. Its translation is CASSLVAGTLIQPQHF. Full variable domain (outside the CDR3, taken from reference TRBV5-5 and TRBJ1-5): DAGVTQSPTHLIKTRGQQVTLRCSPISGHKSVSWYQQVLGQGPQFIFQYYEKEERGRGNFPDRFSARQFPNYSSELNVNALLLGDSALYLCASSLVAGTLIQPQHFGDGTRLSIL.